The 6 T cell receptor beta chains listed next were all sequenced from one sample in a study of T-cell reconstitution after alpha-beta-depleted transplantation in children. Unique molecular identifiers were incorporated when the TCRbeta library was constructed. TCRdb re-called the PCR reads through MiXCR, storing one row per CDR3 protein. In the table there are around 490,000 distinct CDR3 sequences, roughly 10% of which are singletons. The sample consisted of PBMCs, mostly from graft donor cells, taken 180 days after TCRalphabeta/CD19-depleted stem cell transplant. These receptors were collected from a female patient between 2 and 15 years old who had a stem cell transplant for aplastic anemia, so the T cells may come from the graft donor.

The V gene is TRBV23-1, the J gene TRBJ2-2, with D perhaps TRBD1 (6 bases). TRBV23-1 qualifies as an ORF whose function is uncertain. This CDR3 has 18 residues. V was trimmed by 1 base and J by 3 bases, leaving 18 bases between them. The CDR3 DNA sequence: TGCGCCAGCAGTCAATTCGCCAGGGGATGCCAGGACACCGGGGAGCTGTTTTTT. Translating it yields CASSQFARGCQDTGELFF.

This clonotype was detected only a few times. The genes are TRBV27 and TRBJ2-1; 10 bases agree with TRBD2. The CDR3 extends over 15 amino acids. Germline CDR1 and CDR2: MNHEY and SMNVEV (reference sequence). Losses at the gene ends were 5 bases for V and 8 bases for J; bases not matched to a gene: 9. The CDR3 sequence is CASSIPGLAYHEQFF. CDR3 nucleotide sequence: TGTGCCAGCAGTATACCGGGACTAGCGTACCATGAGCAGTTCTTC.

The J gene is TRBJ2-2, the V gene TRBV5-5; TRBD1 agrees at 9 bases. V lost 2 bases and J lost 9; bases outside the gene matches: 5. The CDR3 consists of 14 residues. Per the germline V gene, CDR1 is SGHKS and CDR2 is YYEKEE (reference sequence). The CDR3 region has the DNA TGTGCCAGCAGCTTAGGGGACAGGGTCCGGGAGCTGTTTTTT. Translating gives CASSLGDRVRELFF.

The rearrangement joins TRBV12-3 or TRBV12-4 to TRBJ1-5; D possibly corresponds to TRBD1 (6 bases). The CDR3 contains 14 residues. Trimming cost V 6 bases and J 1 base, with 10 bases left between them. The CDR3 is CASSHGTSNQPQHF. CDR3 coding DNA: TGTGCCAGCAGCCATGGGACAAGCAATCAGCCCCAGCATTTT.

The rearrangement links TRBV7-9 to TRBJ1-5; 8 bases are a match to TRBD1. Germline values: CDR1 SEHNR, CDR2 FQNEAQ (reference sequence). The CDR3 totals 16 residues. The ends lost 4 bases at V and 2 bases at J; junction bases unmatched: 7. DNA for the CDR3: TGTGCCAGCAGCTCCTGGACAGGGCGCGGCAATCAGCCCCAGCATTTT. Protein: CASSSWTGRGNQPQHF.

This clonotype was seen a few times. This rearrangement joins TRBV11-2 to TRBJ2-5; TRBD2 aligns across 7 bases. Germline V gene sequence: CDR1 SGHAT, CDR2 FQNNGV. CDR3 length equals 15 residues. The V segment lost 4 bases and the J segment 1 base; nucleotides outside the gene matches: 6. The CDR3 loop reads CASSSSGGAQETQYF. The CDR3, as DNA: TGTGCCAGCAGCTCTAGCGGCGGGGCCCAAGAGACCCAGTACTTC.